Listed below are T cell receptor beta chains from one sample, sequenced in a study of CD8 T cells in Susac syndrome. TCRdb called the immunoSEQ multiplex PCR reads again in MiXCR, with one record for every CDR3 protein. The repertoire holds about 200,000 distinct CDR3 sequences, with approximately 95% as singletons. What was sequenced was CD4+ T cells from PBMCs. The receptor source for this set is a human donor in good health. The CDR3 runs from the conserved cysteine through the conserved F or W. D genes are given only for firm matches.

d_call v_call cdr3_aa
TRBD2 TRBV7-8 CASSPRGGSLNNEQFF
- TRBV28 CASSSDAGELFF
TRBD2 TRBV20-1 CSASVAGAGGDEQFF
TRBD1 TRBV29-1 CSVRGTGEFDEKLFF
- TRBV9 CASSLTGPEQFF
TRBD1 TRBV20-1 CSARVYRGYGYTF
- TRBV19 CASSITPGAYGYTF
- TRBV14 CASRPSGTSPDTQYF
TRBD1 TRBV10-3 CAISPDRVEGKLFF
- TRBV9 CASSGRAPEETQYF
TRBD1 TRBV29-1 CSVRQGDDQPQHF
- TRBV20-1 CSAPSDTFTEAFF
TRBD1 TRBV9 CASSAIPSDRDTDTQYF
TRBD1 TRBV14 CASSQPGQGLNTEAFF
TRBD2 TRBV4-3 CASSPGLAGRYDEQFF
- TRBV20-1 CSSGRGLGETQYF
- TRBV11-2 CASSSIYGTPGRKYF
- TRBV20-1 CSAGSRRDGELFF
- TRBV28 CASRKGRYSNQPQHF
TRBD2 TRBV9 CASSALPSGRAQDTQYF
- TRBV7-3 CASSLDGSSDEQFF
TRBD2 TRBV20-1 CSASRPGLPGELFF
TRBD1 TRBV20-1 CSATGGASGYTF
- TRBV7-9 CASSPVLGSGYGYTF
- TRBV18 CASSLASGESQPQHF
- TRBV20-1 CSAYRENYGYTF
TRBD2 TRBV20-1 CSARNSGRAGEQFF
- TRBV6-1 CASSELLVYVSNQPQHF
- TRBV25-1 CAPPPTGNEQYF
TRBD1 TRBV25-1 CASSEILGDRGTDTQYF
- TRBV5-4 CASSFVNNEQFF
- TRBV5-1 CASSASEEEGLADTQYF
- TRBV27 CASSPGRQTMNTEAFF
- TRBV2 CATQASREETQYF
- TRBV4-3 CASSQGATGGPNTQYF
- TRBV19 CASSPNSGDTQYF
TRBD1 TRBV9 CASRTGTGLGTDTQYF
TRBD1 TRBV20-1 CSAFEDRNGYTF
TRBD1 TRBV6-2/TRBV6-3 CASTFTPGTGDQYF
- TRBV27 CASSLRTETSSYEQYF
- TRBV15 CATSRDLVETQYF
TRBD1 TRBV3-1 CASSHRDRGRNEQFF
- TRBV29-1 CSVAAGSGNTGELFF
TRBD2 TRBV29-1 CSVGLADTQYF
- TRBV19 CASSKNRPNTGELFF
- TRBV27 CASISRQTNTEAFF
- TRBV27 CASSLWGRGGTEAFF
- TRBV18 CASSPNSGQSNSNQPQHF
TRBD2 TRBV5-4 CASSSAGLRTAETQYF